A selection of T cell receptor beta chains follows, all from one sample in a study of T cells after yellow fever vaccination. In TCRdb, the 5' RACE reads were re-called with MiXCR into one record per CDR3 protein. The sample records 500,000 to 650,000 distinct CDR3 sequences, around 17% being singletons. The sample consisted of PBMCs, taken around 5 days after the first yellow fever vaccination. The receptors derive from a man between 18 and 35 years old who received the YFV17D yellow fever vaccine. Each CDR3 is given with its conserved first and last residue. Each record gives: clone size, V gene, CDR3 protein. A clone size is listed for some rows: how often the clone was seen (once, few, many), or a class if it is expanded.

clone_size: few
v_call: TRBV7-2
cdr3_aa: CASSPIAWAGEETQYF

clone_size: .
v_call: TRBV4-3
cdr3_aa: CASSQEGTVPYGYTF

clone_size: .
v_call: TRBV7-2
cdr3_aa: CASSIGADTQYF

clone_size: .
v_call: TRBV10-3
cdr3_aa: CAISRKGGSGETQYF

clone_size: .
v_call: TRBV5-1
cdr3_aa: CASRKEGNTGELFF

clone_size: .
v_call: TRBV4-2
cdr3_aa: CASSQEGGLGVPQHF

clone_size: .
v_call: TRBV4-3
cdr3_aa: CASSQVASGYNEQFF

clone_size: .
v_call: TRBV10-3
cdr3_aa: CAISERGVETQYF

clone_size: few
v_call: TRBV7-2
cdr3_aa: CASRPTGVAQYF

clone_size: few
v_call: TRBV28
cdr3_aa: CASRGASGGVTQYF

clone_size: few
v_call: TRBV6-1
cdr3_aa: CASSTGSAGNTIYF

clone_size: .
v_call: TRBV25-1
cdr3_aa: CASSDPGGPGNSPLHF

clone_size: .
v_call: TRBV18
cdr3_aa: CASSPQEATAYNSPLHF

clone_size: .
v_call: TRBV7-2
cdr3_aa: CASSFDISYNEQFF

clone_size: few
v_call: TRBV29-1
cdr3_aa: CSVSPGNTEAFF

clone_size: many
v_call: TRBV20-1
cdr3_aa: CSARAVVEQLETQYF

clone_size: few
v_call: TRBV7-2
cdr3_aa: CASSLSGTAGPEQFF

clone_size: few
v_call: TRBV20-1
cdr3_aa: CSASGRRTLGKLFF

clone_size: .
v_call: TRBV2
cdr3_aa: CASNPGLAQSGELFF

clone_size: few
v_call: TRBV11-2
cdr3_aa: CASSGGGDNEQFF

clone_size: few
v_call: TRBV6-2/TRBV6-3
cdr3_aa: CASKQAGGQGHEQYF

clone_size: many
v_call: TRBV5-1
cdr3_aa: CASSTTGQETQYF

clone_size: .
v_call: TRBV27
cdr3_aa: CASSLYDGTGWSGYTF

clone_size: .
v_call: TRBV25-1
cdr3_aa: CASSEFRSGANVLTF

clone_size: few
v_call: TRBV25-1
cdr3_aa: CASRTDLNTGELFF

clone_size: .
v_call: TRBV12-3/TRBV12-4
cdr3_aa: CASSLGESSYNEQFF

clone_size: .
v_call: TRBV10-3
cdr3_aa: CAIRPGTFLNTEAFF

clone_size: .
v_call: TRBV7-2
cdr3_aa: CASSLDRGFLGETQYF

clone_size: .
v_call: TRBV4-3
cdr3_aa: CASSQQPRQGGREKLFF

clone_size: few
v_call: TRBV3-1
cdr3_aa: CASSSQRYPLLNIQYF

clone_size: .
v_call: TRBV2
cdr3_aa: CAGRQGLETQYF

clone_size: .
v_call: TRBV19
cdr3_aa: CASSTSGGEGEKLFF

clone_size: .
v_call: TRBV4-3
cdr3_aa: CASSQGTSGEGDIQYF

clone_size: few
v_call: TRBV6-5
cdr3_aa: CASGFTETQYF

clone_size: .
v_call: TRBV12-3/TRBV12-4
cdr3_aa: CASSSLGQETQYF

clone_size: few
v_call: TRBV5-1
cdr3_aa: CASSLADRGKSDTQYF

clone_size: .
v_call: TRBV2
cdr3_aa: CASGRTGVYNSPLHF

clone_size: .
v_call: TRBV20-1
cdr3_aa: CSAIGFAGQGFRGNQPQHF

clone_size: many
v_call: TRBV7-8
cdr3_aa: CASSLAPWDRGGDTQYF

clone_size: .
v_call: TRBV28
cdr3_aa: CASSERVGPRTSGGRNTQYF

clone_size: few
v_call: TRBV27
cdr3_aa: CASSYGTGETEAFF

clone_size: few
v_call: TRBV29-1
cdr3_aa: CSVVRAGGHNEQFF

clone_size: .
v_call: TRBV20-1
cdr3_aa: CSARDIGGFTEAFF